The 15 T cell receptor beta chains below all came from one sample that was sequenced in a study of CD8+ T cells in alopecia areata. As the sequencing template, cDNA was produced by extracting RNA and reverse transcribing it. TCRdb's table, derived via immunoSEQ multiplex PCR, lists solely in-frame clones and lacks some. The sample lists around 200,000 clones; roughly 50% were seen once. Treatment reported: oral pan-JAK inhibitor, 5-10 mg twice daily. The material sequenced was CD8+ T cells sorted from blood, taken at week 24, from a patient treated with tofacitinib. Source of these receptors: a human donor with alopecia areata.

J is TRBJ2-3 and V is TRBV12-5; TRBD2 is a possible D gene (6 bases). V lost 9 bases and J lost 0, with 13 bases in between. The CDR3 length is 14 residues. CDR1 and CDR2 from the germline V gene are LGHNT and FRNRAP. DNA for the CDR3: TGTGCTAGCCAGGTTGGGGGGAGCACAGATACGCAGTATTTT. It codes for CASQVGGSTDTQYF.

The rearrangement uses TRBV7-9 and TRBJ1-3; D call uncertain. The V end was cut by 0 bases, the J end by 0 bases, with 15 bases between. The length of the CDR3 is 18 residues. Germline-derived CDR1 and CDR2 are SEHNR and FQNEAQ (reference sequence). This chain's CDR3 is CASSLATFTGDSGNTIYF. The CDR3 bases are TGTGCCAGCAGCTTAGCCACCTTCACCGGGGACTCTGGAAACACCATATATTTT.

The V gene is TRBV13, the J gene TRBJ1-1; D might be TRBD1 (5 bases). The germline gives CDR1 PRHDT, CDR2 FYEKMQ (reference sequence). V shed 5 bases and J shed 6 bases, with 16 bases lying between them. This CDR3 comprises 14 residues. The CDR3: CASSTGNSIAEAFF. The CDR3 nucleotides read TGTGCCAGCAGCACAGGTAACTCGATCGCTGAAGCTTTCTTT.

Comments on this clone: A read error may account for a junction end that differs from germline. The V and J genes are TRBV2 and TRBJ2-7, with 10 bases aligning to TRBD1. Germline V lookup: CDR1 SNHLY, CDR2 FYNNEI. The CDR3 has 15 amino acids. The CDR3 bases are TGTGCCAGCAGGGAAGGGACAGGGGTATCCTACGAGCAGTACTTC. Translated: CASREGTGVSYEQYF.

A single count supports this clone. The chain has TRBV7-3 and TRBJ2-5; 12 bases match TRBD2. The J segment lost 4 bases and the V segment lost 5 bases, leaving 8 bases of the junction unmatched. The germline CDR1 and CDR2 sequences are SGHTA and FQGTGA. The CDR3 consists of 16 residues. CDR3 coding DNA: TGTGCCAGCAGCAACCTAGCGGGGGGGCCGAGAGAGACCCAGTACTTC. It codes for CASSNLAGGPRETQYF.

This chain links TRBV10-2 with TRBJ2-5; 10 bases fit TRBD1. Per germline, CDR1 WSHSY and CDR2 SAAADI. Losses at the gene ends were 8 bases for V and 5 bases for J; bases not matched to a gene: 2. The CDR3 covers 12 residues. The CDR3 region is CASGTGDETQYF. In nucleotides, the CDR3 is TGCGCCAGCGGGACAGGGGATGAGACCCAGTACTTC.

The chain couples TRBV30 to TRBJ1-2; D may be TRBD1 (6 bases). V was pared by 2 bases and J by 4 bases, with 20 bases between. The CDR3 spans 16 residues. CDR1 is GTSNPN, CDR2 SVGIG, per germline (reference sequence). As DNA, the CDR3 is TGTGCCTGGAGTTCACGTCCCGGGACACGGGCCTATGGCTACACCTTC. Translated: CAWSSRPGTRAYGYTF.

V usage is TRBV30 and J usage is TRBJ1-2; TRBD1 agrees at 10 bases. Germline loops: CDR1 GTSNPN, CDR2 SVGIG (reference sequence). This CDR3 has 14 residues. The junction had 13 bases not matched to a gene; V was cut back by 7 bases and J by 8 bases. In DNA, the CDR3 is TGTGCCTTACACCCCGGGACAGGGGTTGGAGGCTACACCTTC. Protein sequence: CALHPGTGVGGYTF.

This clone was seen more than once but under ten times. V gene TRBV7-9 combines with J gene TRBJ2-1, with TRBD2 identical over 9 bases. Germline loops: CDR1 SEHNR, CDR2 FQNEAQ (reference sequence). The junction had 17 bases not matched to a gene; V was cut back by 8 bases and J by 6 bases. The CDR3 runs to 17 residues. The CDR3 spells CASGWGASGTKLNEQFF. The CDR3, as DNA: TGTGCCAGCGGATGGGGCGCTAGCGGGACCAAACTCAATGAGCAGTTCTTC.

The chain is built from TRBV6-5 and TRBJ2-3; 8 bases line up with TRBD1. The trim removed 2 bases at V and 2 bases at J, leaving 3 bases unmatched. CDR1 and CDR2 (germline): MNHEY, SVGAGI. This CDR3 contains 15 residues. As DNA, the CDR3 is TGTGCCAGCAGTTACGGACAGGGCACCACAGATACGCAGTATTTT. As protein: CASSYGQGTTDTQYF.

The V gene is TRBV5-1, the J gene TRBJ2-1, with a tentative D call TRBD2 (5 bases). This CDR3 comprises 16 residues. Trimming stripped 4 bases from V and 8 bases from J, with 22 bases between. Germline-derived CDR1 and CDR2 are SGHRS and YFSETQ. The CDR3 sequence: CASSLYPYRMRDEQFF. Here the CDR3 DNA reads TGCGCCAGCAGCCTCTATCCGTATCGGATGAGGGATGAGCAGTTCTTC.

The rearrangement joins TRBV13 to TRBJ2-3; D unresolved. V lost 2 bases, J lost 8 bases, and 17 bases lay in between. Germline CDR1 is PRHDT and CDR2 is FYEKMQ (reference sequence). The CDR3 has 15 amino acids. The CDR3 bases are TGTGCCAGCAGCTTAAATCTAGAGGACGGTAGTACGCAGTATTTT. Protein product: CASSLNLEDGSTQYF. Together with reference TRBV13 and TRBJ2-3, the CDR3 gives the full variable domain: AAGVIQSPRHLIKEKRETATLKCYPIPRHDTVYWYQQGPGQDPQFLISFYEKMQSDKGSIPDRFSAQQFSDYHSELNMSSLELGDSALYFCASSLNLEDGSTQYFGPGTRLTVL.

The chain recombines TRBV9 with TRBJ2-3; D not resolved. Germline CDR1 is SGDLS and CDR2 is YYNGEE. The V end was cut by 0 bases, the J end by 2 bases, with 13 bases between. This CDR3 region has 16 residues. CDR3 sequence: CASSVASVKITDTQYF. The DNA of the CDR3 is TGTGCCAGCAGCGTAGCTTCTGTGAAAATCACAGATACGCAGTATTTT.

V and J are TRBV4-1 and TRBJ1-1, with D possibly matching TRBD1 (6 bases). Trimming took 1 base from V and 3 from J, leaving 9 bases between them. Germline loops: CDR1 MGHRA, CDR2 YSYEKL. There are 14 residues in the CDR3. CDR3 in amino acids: CASSQGQAYTEAFF. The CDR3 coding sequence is TGCGCCAGCAGCCAAGGACAGGCGTACACTGAAGCTTTCTTT.

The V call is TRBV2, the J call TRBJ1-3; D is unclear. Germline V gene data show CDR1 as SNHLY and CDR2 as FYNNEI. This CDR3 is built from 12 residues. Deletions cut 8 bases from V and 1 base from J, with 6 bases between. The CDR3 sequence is CASVESGNTIYF. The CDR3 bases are TGTGCCAGCGTAGAATCTGGAAACACCATATATTTT.